These 7 T cell receptor beta chains share one sample of origin, sequenced in a study of cytomegalovirus exposure and HLA in healthy donors. Measured with immunoSEQ multiplex PCR; TCRdb has only the in-frame clones, and not every one. The table has roughly 300,000 clones, over 75% seen once. The sequencing sample was made of PBMCs. These TCRs come from a woman younger than 35 in good health and CMV-seronegative.

CDR3 protein: CASSEVEENTEAFF. CDR3 DNA sequence: TGTGCCAGCAGTGAAGTTGAGGAGAACACTGAAGCTTTCTTT. The chain recombines TRBV6-1 with TRBJ1-1, with unresolved D. The CDR3 totals 14 residues. V lost 1 base and J 1 base, leaving 7 bases between the germline ends. CDR1 MNHNS and CDR2 SASEGT come from the germline V gene.

The chain combines TRBV5-1 with TRBJ1-1; D possibly corresponds to TRBD1 (6 bases). Trimming removed 1 base from V and 4 bases from J, with 14 bases in between. The CDR3 totals 15 residues. Germline CDR1 SGHRS, CDR2 YFSETQ. The CDR3 region is CASSLTTGSGTEAFF. The CDR3 bases are TGCGCCAGCAGCTTGACAACAGGGTCGGGCACTGAAGCTTTCTTT.

This rearrangement joins TRBV7-3 to TRBJ1-1; no definite D call. CDR1 and CDR2 (germline): SGHTA, FQGTGA. Trimming took off 5 bases at V and 5 bases at J, with 12 bases between the two ends. The CDR3 totals 13 residues. For the CDR3, the DNA is TGTGCCAGCAGCGCATCTCTGCGGACTGAAGCTTTCTTT. It is translated as CASSASLRTEAFF. Using reference TRBV7-3 and TRBJ1-1 for the parts outside the CDR3, the full variable domain is GAGVSQTPSNKVTEKGKYVELRCDPISGHTALYWYRQSLGQGPEFLIYFQGTGAADDSGLPNDRFFAVRPEGSVSTLKIQRTERGDSAVYLCASSASLRTEAFFGQGTRLTVV.

The CDR3 nucleotides are TGTGCCAGCAGCGTAGACCGCGGCAATGAGCAGTTCTTC. Translated: CASSVDRGNEQFF. V is TRBV9 and J is TRBJ2-1; D gene unclear. CDR3 size: 13 residues. Trimming stripped 0 bases from V and 6 bases from J, with 7 bases between. Germline CDR1 reads SGDLS; CDR2 reads YYNGEE.

This clone was seen more than once but under ten times. This chain uses TRBV28 with TRBJ2-2; 10 nucleotides align to TRBD2. The CDR3 length is 17 residues. Per germline, CDR1 MDHEN and CDR2 SYDVKM. V lost 5 bases, J lost 7 bases, and 13 bases stayed unmatched. The CDR3 sequence is CASSPLGTSVRIGELFF. As DNA, the CDR3 is TGTGCCAGCAGTCCTTTGGGGACTAGCGTTCGCATCGGGGAGCTGTTTTTT.

In its sample, this clone was seen a few times. This chain connects TRBV5-1 to TRBJ2-2; TRBD2 matches at 12 bases. The J segment lost 4 bases and the V segment lost 3 bases, leaving 4 bases of the junction unmatched. The germline CDR1 and CDR2 sequences are SGHRS and YFSETQ. CDR3 size: 16 residues. The CDR3 DNA follows: TGCGCCAGCAGCTCTAGCGGGAGGGCCTCCACCGGGGAGCTGTTTTTT. Residues: CASSSSGRASTGELFF.

The genes are TRBV9 and TRBJ1-4; 9 nucleotides agree with TRBD1. V lost 2 bases to trimming and J lost 2 bases; unmatched junction nucleotides: 1. This CDR3 is built from 15 residues. Germline V gives CDR1 SGDLS, CDR2 YYNGEE. CDR3 in amino acids: CASSVGQGTNEKLFF. The CDR3 bases are TGTGCCAGCAGCGTCGGACAGGGGACTAATGAAAAACTGTTTTTT.